The source of this T cell receptor (beta chain) is a study of blood T cell repertoires in COVID-19. About the study: Acute and convalescent COVID-19 samples came from the United States, Italy and Spain. Sources were T cells, B-cell-depleted T cells, or PBMCs; the material itself was cDNA or gDNA.

Profiling relied on immunoSEQ multiplex PCR, and the TCRdb table lists in-frame clones only, not all of them. The repertoire holds around 200,000 clones, around 85% seen once, with more than 2.5% in the top ten. Recovered participants had two consecutive negative NP/OP PCR tests, healthcare professional clearance, or symptom resolution. V trimming: 4 bases; J trimming: 7 bases; junction bases outside the gene matches: 17. CDR1 and CDR2 from the germline V gene are SEHNR and FQNEAQ (reference sequence). The CDR3 runs to 19 residues. The source of this sequence is a woman aged 25 to 45 who had recovered from COVID-19. This chain connects TRBV7-9 to TRBJ2-7; 15 bases align to TRBD2. The source material was PBMCs or T cells enriched from blood (not recorded which). The CDR3 nucleotides read TGTGCCAGCAGCTCGACCCAAGCTGGACTAGCGGGAGGGTTAGGTGAGCAGTACTTC. Amino acid sequence: CASSSTQAGLAGGLGEQYF.